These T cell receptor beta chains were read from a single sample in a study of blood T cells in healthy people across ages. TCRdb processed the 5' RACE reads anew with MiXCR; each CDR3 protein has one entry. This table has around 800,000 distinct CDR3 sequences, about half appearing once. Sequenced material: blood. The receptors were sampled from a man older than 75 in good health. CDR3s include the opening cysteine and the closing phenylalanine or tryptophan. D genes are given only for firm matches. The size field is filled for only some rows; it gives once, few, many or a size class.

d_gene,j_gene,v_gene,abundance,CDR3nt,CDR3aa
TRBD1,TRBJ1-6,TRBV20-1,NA,TGCAGTGCTAGACATCCTCAGGGGGACAATTCACCCCTCCACTTT,CSARHPQGDNSPLHF
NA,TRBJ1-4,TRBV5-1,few,TGCGCCAGCAGCTTGGTTGCAGCCTCGACTAATGAAAAACTGTTTTTT,CASSLVAASTNEKLFF
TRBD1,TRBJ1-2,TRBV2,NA,TGTGCCAGCAGCCCCGACAGGGAAACACAAGGCTACACCTTC,CASSPDRETQGYTF
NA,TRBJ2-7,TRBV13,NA,TGTGCCAGCAGCTTAGAAGGCGGGGATTCCTACAATGAGCAGTACTTC,CASSLEGGDSYNEQYF
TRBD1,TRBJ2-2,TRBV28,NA,TGTGCCAGCCTTCGGGACAGGGGGCCCGGGGAGCTGTTTTTT,CASLRDRGPGELFF
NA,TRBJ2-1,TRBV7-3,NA,TGTGCCAGCAGCCCGAACGGTGGGACGATCAATGAGCAGTTCTTC,CASSPNGGTINEQFF
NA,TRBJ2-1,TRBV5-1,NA,TGCGCCAGCAGCTTGGTTTCGGGAGTTGACGAGCAGTTCTTC,CASSLVSGVDEQFF
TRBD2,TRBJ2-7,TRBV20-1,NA,TGCAGTGCTTCCGGAGCGGGAGTTTTCGAGCAGTACTTC,CSASGAGVFEQYF
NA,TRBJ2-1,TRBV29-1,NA,TGCAGCGTGGGGGCTTGGCGGGAGTTGCACAATGAGCAGTTCTTC,CSVGAWRELHNEQFF
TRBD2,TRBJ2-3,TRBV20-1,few,TGCAGTGCTAGAGATGGGACTAGCGGGAGTGTTAGCACAGATACGCAGTATTTT,CSARDGTSGSVSTDTQYF
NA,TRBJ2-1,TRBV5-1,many,TGTGCCAGCAGCTTAGAACGGGGCGAGCAGTTCTTC,CASSLERGEQFF
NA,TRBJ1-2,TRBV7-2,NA,TGTGCCAGCAGCTTAGCGGACGGTTTGGATGGCTACACCTTC,CASSLADGLDGYTF
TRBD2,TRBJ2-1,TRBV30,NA,TGTGCCTGGAAATTAGCGGGAGTTGGAGGTGCCTACAATGAGCAGTTCTTC,CAWKLAGVGGAYNEQFF
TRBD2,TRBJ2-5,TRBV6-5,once,TGTGCCAGCAGTTACTCGAGGCAGACTAGCGGGAGGGCCGGTGAGACCCAGTACTTC,CASSYSRQTSGRAGETQYF
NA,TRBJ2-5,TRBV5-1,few,TGCGCCAGCAGCCCGGTAGCCAGCCGACCAGAGACCCAGTACTTC,CASSPVASRPETQYF
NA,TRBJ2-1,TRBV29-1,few,TGCAGCGTCCGGCCCCCGACCGGGACAAATGAGCAGTTCTTC,CSVRPPTGTNEQFF
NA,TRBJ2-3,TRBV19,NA,TGTGCCAGTAGCGGCGGAATCACAGATACGCAGTATTTT,CASSGGITDTQYF
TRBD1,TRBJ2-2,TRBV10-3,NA,TGTGCCATCAGGGGGGACAGGGGTCACACCGGGGAGCTGTTTTTT,CAIRGDRGHTGELFF
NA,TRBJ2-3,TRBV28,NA,TGTGCCAGCAGTTTATCACAGCCTAGCACAGATACGCAGTATTTT,CASSLSQPSTDTQYF
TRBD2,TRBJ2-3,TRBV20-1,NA,TGCAGTGCTATCCGAGCGGGGGGGGATACGCAGTATTTT,CSAIRAGGDTQYF
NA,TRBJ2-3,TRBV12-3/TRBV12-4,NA,TGTGCCAGCAGCCTTATAGGGCCGACGCAGTATTTT,CASSLIGPTQYF
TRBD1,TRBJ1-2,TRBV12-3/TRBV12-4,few,TGTGCCAGCGCCCACGTCGGGACAGGGGAGGAGTACAACACCTTC,CASAHVGTGEEYNTF
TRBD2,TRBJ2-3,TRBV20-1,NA,TGCAGTGCTAGAGATATGACTAGCGGATTCACAGATACGCAGTATTTT,CSARDMTSGFTDTQYF
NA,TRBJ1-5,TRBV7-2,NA,TGTGCTGCTAGCCAGGGGCCCAATCAGCCCCAGCATTTT,CAASQGPNQPQHF
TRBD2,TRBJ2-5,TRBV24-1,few,TGTGCCACCAGTGATTGGGCTAGCGGAACCCAAGAGACCCAGTACTTC,CATSDWASGTQETQYF
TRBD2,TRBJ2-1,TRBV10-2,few,TGCGCCAGCAGTGGGCAGCGGGAGGCCAAGTCCTACAATGAGCAGTTCTTC,CASSGQREAKSYNEQFF
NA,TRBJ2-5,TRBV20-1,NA,TGCAGTGCTTGGGGTTGGGACGGGAGTGAGACCCAGTACTTC,CSAWGWDGSETQYF
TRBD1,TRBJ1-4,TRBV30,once,TGTGCCCTTGTGAAGACAGGGCCAGGTGAAAAACTGTTTTTT,CALVKTGPGEKLFF
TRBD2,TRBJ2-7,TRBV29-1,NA,TGCAGCGTTGCTCGGGGGGGCAGGGCAACTTCCGAGCAGTACTTC,CSVARGGRATSEQYF
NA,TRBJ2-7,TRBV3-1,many,TGTGCCAGCAGCCAAGATCCACAGGCAAGGGTGAACGAGCAGTACTTC,CASSQDPQARVNEQYF
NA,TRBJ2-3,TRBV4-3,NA,TGCGCCAGCAGCCACCGCCGGGACTGGGGTCAGAATACGCAGTATTTT,CASSHRRDWGQNTQYF
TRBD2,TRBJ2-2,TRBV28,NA,TGTGCCAGCAGCTCCCCCGGGCGGGAGGTCACCGGGGAGCTGTTTTTT,CASSSPGREVTGELFF
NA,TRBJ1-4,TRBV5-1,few,TGCGCCAGCAGCTTGGAGGGAGTTAATGAAAAACTGTTTTTT,CASSLEGVNEKLFF
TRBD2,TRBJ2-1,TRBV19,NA,TGTGCCAGTAGTAATACAGCGGGGGGTGAGCAGTTCTTC,CASSNTAGGEQFF
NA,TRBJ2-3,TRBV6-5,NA,TGTGCCAGCAGTTACTCGAAGGACAGCGGCAGCACAGATACGCAGTATTTT,CASSYSKDSGSTDTQYF
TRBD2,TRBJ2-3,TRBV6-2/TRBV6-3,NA,TGTGCCAGCAGTTCCTCCGGAGCGGGGGGCACAGATACGCAGTATTTT,CASSSSGAGGTDTQYF
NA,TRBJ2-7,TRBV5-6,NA,TGTGCCAGCAGCTTGCTGCGCAGCCCCGTCTACGAGCAGTACTTC,CASSLLRSPVYEQYF
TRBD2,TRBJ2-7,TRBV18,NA,TGTGCCAGCTCACCACCCTATGGGGGGGTCGGCTCCTACGAGCAGTACTTC,CASSPPYGGVGSYEQYF
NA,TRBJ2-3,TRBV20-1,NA,TGCAGTGCTACGTCCCAGGTGGACAGCACAGATACGCAGTATTTT,CSATSQVDSTDTQYF
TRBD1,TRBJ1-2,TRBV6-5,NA,TGTACCAGCAGTTTCATCACCCGGGACAGGAACTATGGCTACACCTTC,CTSSFITRDRNYGYTF
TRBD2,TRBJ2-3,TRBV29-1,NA,TGCAGCGTTGAGAGTCGGGAGGGAAGGGCAGATACGCAGTATTTT,CSVESREGRADTQYF
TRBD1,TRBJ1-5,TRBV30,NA,TGTGCCTGGAGCGGACAGGGCAGTCAGCCCCAGCATTTT,CAWSGQGSQPQHF
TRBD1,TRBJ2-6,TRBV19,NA,TGCGCCAGCATGGACAGGGGACTTCGCTCTGGGGCCAACGTCCTGACTTTC,CASMDRGLRSGANVLTF
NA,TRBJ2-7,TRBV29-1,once,TGCAGCGTTGAGTACCTGGGGCTGGGGCCCTACGAGCAGTACTTC,CSVEYLGLGPYEQYF
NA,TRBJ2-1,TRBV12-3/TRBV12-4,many,TGTGCCAGCAGTTTACAGTCTTACTCCTACAATGAGCAGTTCTTC,CASSLQSYSYNEQFF
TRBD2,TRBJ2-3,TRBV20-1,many,TGCAGTGCTGGTAGCGGGACGTCCGATACGCAGTATTTT,CSAGSGTSDTQYF
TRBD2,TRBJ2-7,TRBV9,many,TGTGCCAGCAGCCCCTTAGCGGGAGGTGCCGAGCAGTACTTC,CASSPLAGGAEQYF
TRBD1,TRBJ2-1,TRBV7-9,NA,TGTGCCATTCCGGGACAGGGGTACAATGAGCAGTTCTTC,CAIPGQGYNEQFF
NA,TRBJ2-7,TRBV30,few,TGTGCCTGCCAATTCCGAGAATCCTACGAGCAGTACTTC,CACQFRESYEQYF
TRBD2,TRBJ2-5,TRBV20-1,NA,TGCAGTGCTAGAGCCAGCGGGAGGGGGGAGACCCAGTACTTC,CSARASGRGETQYF
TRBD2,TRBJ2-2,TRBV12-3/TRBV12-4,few,TGTGCCAGCAGTTTTAGCGGGAGGGCCGAAGGCACCGGGGAGCTGTTTTTT,CASSFSGRAEGTGELFF
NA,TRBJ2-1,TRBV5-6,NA,TGTGCCAGCAGCACCCCCGGGACGCCAGACAATGAGCAGTTCTTC,CASSTPGTPDNEQFF